The 17 T cell receptor beta chains listed next were all sequenced from one sample in a study of pediatric ulcerative colitis. During colonoscopy, one to two rectal pinch biopsies were collected. Produced via immunoSEQ multiplex PCR; TCRdb's table is partial and in-frame only. The data hold about 17,000 clones, with about 76% observed a single time. Sequenced sample: gut tissue. Receptors originate from a girl aged 5 to 17 with moderate ulcerative colitis.

The J gene is TRBJ2-3, the V gene TRBV2, with 9 bases that match TRBD2. The CDR3 runs 14 residues. Losses at the gene ends were 5 bases for V and 3 bases for J; bases not matched to a gene: 3. Germline V gives CDR1 SNHLY, CDR2 FYNNEI. CDR3 DNA sequence: TGTGCCAGCAGTCCGGGACTAGCTACAGATACGCAGTATTTT. Protein: CASSPGLATDTQYF.

Relative to its sample, this clone is medium-sized (0.01 to 0.1%). The V gene is TRBV28, the J gene TRBJ1-2; TRBD1 is a possible D gene (6 bases). The V gene lost 11 bases and the J gene lost 4 bases, with 14 bases spanning the gap. The CDR3 is 12 amino acids. CDR1 and CDR2 from the germline V gene are MDHEN and SYDVKM. Written as DNA, the CDR3 is TGTGCCGGTGGGAGGGACATCTATGGCTACACCTTC. It translates to CAGGRDIYGYTF.

This clone turned up a few times. The rearrangement joins TRBV7-3 to TRBJ1-1; D is unclear. With 1 base removed from V and 2 bases from J, the gap between germline ends came to 11 bases. The germline V gene encodes CDR1 SGHTA and CDR2 FQGTGA. The CDR3 runs 15 residues. In nucleotides, the CDR3 is TGTGCCAGCAGCTTAATAAGGGTCCCTAACACTGAAGCTTTCTTT. Protein product: CASSLIRVPNTEAFF.

The chain has TRBV7-2 and TRBJ2-7, with 9 bases that match TRBD2. Germline V gene sequence: CDR1 SGHTA, CDR2 FQGNSA. Germline trimming cut 4 bases from V and 2 bases from J; bases unmatched to any gene: 9. The CDR3 has 16 amino acids. The CDR3 DNA sequence: TGTGCCAGCAGCTACGGTCGGGGCGGGAGGGCCTACGAGCAGTACTTC. This gives the protein CASSYGRGGRAYEQYF.

The rearrangement joins TRBV11-2 to TRBJ1-2; no firm D call. The V gene lost 1 base and the J gene lost 6 bases, with 18 bases spanning the gap. The CDR3 has 16 residues. Germline CDR1 reads SGHAT; CDR2 reads FQNNGV. CDR3 residues: CASSLGIGDQWDGYTF. CDR3 in DNA: TGTGCCAGCAGCTTAGGCATCGGGGATCAATGGGATGGCTACACCTTC.

CDR3 coding DNA: TGCGCCAGCAGCTTGGAGGTTGCCAGGTCCACAGATACGCAGTATTTT. This translates into CASSLEVARSTDTQYF. V usage is TRBV5-1 and J usage is TRBJ2-3, with D unresolved. The CDR3 loop spans 16 amino acids. Trimming stripped 0 bases from V and 2 bases from J, with 13 bases between. Germline V gives CDR1 SGHRS, CDR2 YFSETQ.

The CDR3 bases are TGCGCCAGCAGCGAGTTCGGGGCCAACACTGAAGCTTTCTTT. Its translation is CASSEFGANTEAFF. This chain links TRBV5-1 with TRBJ1-1; D is perhaps TRBD1 (5 bases). Trimming cost V 4 bases and J 2 bases, with 12 bases left between them. The CDR3 consists of 14 residues. Germline-derived CDR1 and CDR2 are SGHRS and YFSETQ.

This clone appeared a few times. J is TRBJ2-1 and V is TRBV28, with D perhaps given as TRBD1 or TRBD2 (5 bases each). The CDR3 is made up of 17 amino acids. Trimming shortened V by 2 bases and J by 5 bases, and 19 bases separated the two germline ends. Germline CDR1 is MDHEN and CDR2 is SYDVKM. This chain's CDR3 is CASSLGTPARDHNEQFF. The CDR3 DNA sequence: TGTGCCAGCAGTTTAGGAACTCCGGCTAGGGACCACAATGAGCAGTTCTTC.

The CDR3 nucleotides are TGCGCCAGCAGTGAGTCAAGAGCGGGGGGGAGAGAGCAGTACTTC. This gives the protein CASSESRAGGREQYF. This chain connects TRBV10-2 to TRBJ2-7, with 10 bases aligning to TRBD2. The V and J ends lost 0 bases and 7 bases, in that order; junction bases with no gene match: 6. CDR3 length equals 15 residues. Germline V CDR1 and CDR2: WSHSY, SAAADI.

J is TRBJ1-2 and V is TRBV12-5; TRBD1 might be the D (5 bases). Looked up from germline, CDR1 is LGHNT and CDR2 is FRNRAP. Trimming shortened V by 5 bases and J by 10 bases, and 14 bases separated the two germline ends. The CDR3 is 12 residues long. In DNA form, the CDR3 reads TGTGCTAGTGGTCTGGACACCCTGACCTACACCTTC. Protein: CASGLDTLTYTF.

This chain links TRBV7-6 with TRBJ2-7; 12 bases line up with TRBD2. The V gene's germline CDR1 is SGHVS and CDR2 FNYEAQ. The CDR3 is 15 residues long. V shed 4 bases and J 4 bases; nucleotides not matched to a gene: 5. The CDR3 loop is CASSSLAGGAYEQYF. CDR3 coding DNA: TGTGCCAGCAGCTCTCTAGCGGGAGGGGCGTACGAGCAGTACTTC.

The chain couples TRBV5-1 to TRBJ1-1, with TRBD1 as a possible D gene (5 bases). The CDR3 has 14 amino acids. Germline-derived CDR1 and CDR2 are SGHRS and YFSETQ. Between the trimmed V and J ends, which lost 6 bases and 3 bases, there was a span of 15 bases. CDR3 loop: CASTQGKYDTEAFF. In DNA, the CDR3 is TGCGCCAGCACGCAGGGCAAGTACGACACTGAAGCTTTCTTT.

This clone was found a few times. The V and J genes are TRBV5-1 and TRBJ2-1; no reliable D call. V dropped 1 base and J dropped 6 bases, with 17 bases sitting between them. The CDR3 is 16 residues long. CDR1 SGHRS and CDR2 YFSETQ come from the germline V gene. The CDR3 is CASSLIGLDGFNEQFF. CDR3 nucleotide sequence: TGCGCCAGCAGCTTGATTGGTCTAGATGGTTTCAATGAGCAGTTCTTC. Together with reference TRBV5-1 and TRBJ2-1, the CDR3 gives the full variable domain: KAGVTQTPRYLIKTRGQQVTLSCSPISGHRSVSWYQQTPGQGLQFLFEYFSETQRNKGNFPGRFSGRQFSNSRSEMNVSTLELGDSALYLCASSLIGLDGFNEQFFGPGTRLTVL.

This clone was observed a few times. CDR3 region: CASSTGHGYTF. In DNA, the CDR3 is TGTGCCAGCAGCACAGGCCATGGCTACACCTTC. This chain connects TRBV27 to TRBJ1-2, with D perhaps matching TRBD1 (5 bases). Trimming pared 6 bases from V and 6 bases from J, leaving 8 bases between. This CDR3 has 11 residues. Germline CDR1 MNHEY, CDR2 SMNVEV (reference sequence).

This clone has just a few counts. J is TRBJ1-3 and V is TRBV7-2; D is unclear. This CDR3 has 15 residues. In germline, CDR1 is SGHTA, CDR2 FQGNSA. The ends were cut back, 3 bases at V and 0 bases at J, with 9 bases in the middle. CDR3: CASSLQVRSGNTIYF. The CDR3, as DNA: TGTGCCAGCAGCTTGCAAGTGCGCTCTGGAAACACCATATATTTT.

The V gene is TRBV21-1, the J gene TRBJ1-2; the table names TRBD1, a call not compared with the DNA. TRBV21-1 is a documented pseudogene. CDR3 length equals 16 residues. This CDR3 is CAIKRGTRTSNYGYTF. CDR3 in DNA: TGTGCCATCAAGAGGGGGACCCGAACATCTAACTATGGCTACACCTTC.

V gene TRBV2 combines with J gene TRBJ2-7; 7 bases agree with TRBD1. CDR3 length: 15 residues. Losses at the gene ends were 5 bases for V and 0 bases for J; bases not matched to a gene: 7. Germline loops: CDR1 SNHLY, CDR2 FYNNEI. The CDR3 nucleotides read TGTGCCAGCAGTTGGGACAGAGCGTCCTCCTACGAGCAGTACTTC. It yields the protein CASSWDRASSYEQYF.